The rows below give T cell receptor beta chains drawn from one sample of a study of Ad26.COV2.S vaccination and SARS-CoV-2 variants. Using immunoSEQ multiplex PCR, the repertoire was profiled, and TCRdb retains in-frame clones only, with some absent. Among some 350,000 clones listed, about 91% were seen once. The specimen was peripheral blood, collected after recovery from COVID-19. These receptors were obtained from a human donor who had recovered from COVID-19. CDR3s include the opening cysteine and the closing phenylalanine or tryptophan. Each record gives: clone size, V gene, J gene, D gene, CDR3 DNA, CDR3 protein. A D gene is named only where the DNA matches it firmly. Clone size, where shown, is once, few, many, or a class for clones that have expanded.

abundance: -
v_gene: TRBV27
j_gene: TRBJ1-5
d_gene: -
CDR3nt: TGTGCCAGCAGTTTACGGCCTCCTCAGCCCCAGCATTTT
CDR3aa: CASSLRPPQPQHF

abundance: -
v_gene: TRBV9
j_gene: TRBJ2-5
d_gene: TRBD2
CDR3nt: TGTGCCAGCAGCGTAGCGGGGGGGCCTGAGACCCAGTACTTC
CDR3aa: CASSVAGGPETQYF

abundance: -
v_gene: TRBV3-1/TRBV3-2
j_gene: TRBJ2-5
d_gene: TRBD2
CDR3nt: TGTGCCAGCAGGGGGACTAGCGGCCAAGAGACCCAGTACTTC
CDR3aa: CASRGTSGQETQYF

abundance: -
v_gene: TRBV10-3
j_gene: TRBJ2-2
d_gene: -
CDR3nt: TGTGCCATCACGAATGCGGATCAGCGAGTAAGACCCGGGGAGCTGTTTTTT
CDR3aa: CAITNADQRVRPGELFF

abundance: -
v_gene: TRBV6-6
j_gene: TRBJ1-4
d_gene: TRBD1
CDR3nt: TGTGCCAGCAGGGACAGGTTCGATGAAAAACTGTTTTTT
CDR3aa: CASRDRFDEKLFF

abundance: -
v_gene: TRBV7-9
j_gene: TRBJ2-1
d_gene: TRBD2
CDR3nt: TGTGCCAGCAGCTTAGCTCGGGGGGGCCCTTACAATGAGCAGTTCTTC
CDR3aa: CASSLARGGPYNEQFF

abundance: -
v_gene: TRBV10-1
j_gene: TRBJ2-3
d_gene: TRBD1
CDR3nt: TGCGCCAGCAGTCATTCGGGACAGTTGCTCACAGATACGCAGTATTTT
CDR3aa: CASSHSGQLLTDTQYF

abundance: -
v_gene: TRBV11-3
j_gene: TRBJ1-1
d_gene: -
CDR3nt: TGTGCCAGCAGCACCGGGACGGGGAACACTGAAGCTTTCTTT
CDR3aa: CASSTGTGNTEAFF

abundance: once
v_gene: TRBV5-1
j_gene: TRBJ1-6
d_gene: TRBD1
CDR3nt: TGCGCCAGCAGCTTGGGACAGAGGACAGGGGGTGGTTCACCCCTCCACTTT
CDR3aa: CASSLGQRTGGGSPLHF

abundance: -
v_gene: TRBV7-2
j_gene: TRBJ2-7
d_gene: -
CDR3nt: TGTGCCAGCAGCTTAGTCAGGGACCTAGCTTACGAGCAGTACTTC
CDR3aa: CASSLVRDLAYEQYF

abundance: once
v_gene: TRBV6-5
j_gene: TRBJ2-7
d_gene: -
CDR3nt: TGTGCCAGCAGTTACTCCCAGGACGGTAACTACGAGCAGTACTTC
CDR3aa: CASSYSQDGNYEQYF

abundance: -
v_gene: TRBV4-1
j_gene: TRBJ1-3
d_gene: -
CDR3nt: TGCGCCAGCAGCCCTCTTGAGGCGCGAGGAAACACCATATATTTT
CDR3aa: CASSPLEARGNTIYF

abundance: -
v_gene: TRBV7-2
j_gene: TRBJ1-5
d_gene: -
CDR3nt: TGTGCCAGCAGCTTAGTCGACAGCTCCAATCAGCCCCAGCATTTT
CDR3aa: CASSLVDSSNQPQHF

abundance: -
v_gene: TRBV7-6
j_gene: TRBJ1-1
d_gene: TRBD1
CDR3nt: TGTGCCAGCAGCCATAGAGGACAGGGGGGCACTGAAGCTTTCTTT
CDR3aa: CASSHRGQGGTEAFF

abundance: -
v_gene: TRBV5-1
j_gene: TRBJ2-7
d_gene: TRBD1
CDR3nt: TGCGCCAGCAGCTTCGGGACAGGTCTCTCCTACGAGCAGTACTTC
CDR3aa: CASSFGTGLSYEQYF

abundance: -
v_gene: TRBV7-9
j_gene: TRBJ1-6
d_gene: -
CDR3nt: TGTGCCAGCAGCTTACCAGGGGTTTCACCCCTCCACTTT
CDR3aa: CASSLPGVSPLHF

abundance: -
v_gene: TRBV6-5
j_gene: TRBJ1-4
d_gene: -
CDR3nt: TGTGCCAGCAGTCCCCAGGGTAGAGTTGAAAAACTGTTTTTT
CDR3aa: CASSPQGRVEKLFF

abundance: -
v_gene: TRBV5-6
j_gene: TRBJ1-1
d_gene: -
CDR3nt: TGTGCCAGGCGGCGGGGGCCCACTGAAGCTTTCTTT
CDR3aa: CARRRGPTEAFF

abundance: -
v_gene: TRBV29-1
j_gene: TRBJ1-1
d_gene: -
CDR3nt: TGCAGCGTCGCCGACACTCAGAACACTGAAGCTTTCTTT
CDR3aa: CSVADTQNTEAFF

abundance: -
v_gene: TRBV6-5
j_gene: TRBJ2-3
d_gene: -
CDR3nt: TGTGCCAGCAGACGCCGACAGGAGTTCACAGATACGCAGTATTTT
CDR3aa: CASRRRQEFTDTQYF

abundance: -
v_gene: TRBV10-3
j_gene: TRBJ1-3
d_gene: -
CDR3nt: TGTGCCATCAGTGGAGGACTGACATACTCTGGAAACACCATATATTTT
CDR3aa: CAISGGLTYSGNTIYF

abundance: -
v_gene: TRBV7-8
j_gene: TRBJ1-2
d_gene: -
CDR3nt: TGTGCCAGCAGCTTAGCCGAGTTATTGGGTGGCTACACCTTC
CDR3aa: CASSLAELLGGYTF

abundance: -
v_gene: TRBV5-4
j_gene: TRBJ2-3
d_gene: -
CDR3nt: TGTGCCAGCAGCCCCCGGACAGATACGCAGTATTTT
CDR3aa: CASSPRTDTQYF

abundance: -
v_gene: TRBV4-1
j_gene: TRBJ2-3
d_gene: TRBD2
CDR3nt: TGCGCCAGCAGCCAACCGACTAGCGGGCTACCAGATACGCAGTATTTT
CDR3aa: CASSQPTSGLPDTQYF

abundance: -
v_gene: TRBV5-6
j_gene: TRBJ2-1
d_gene: -
CDR3nt: TGTGCCAGCAGCTCGCACAATGAGCAGTTCTTC
CDR3aa: CASSSHNEQFF

abundance: -
v_gene: TRBV12-5
j_gene: TRBJ2-7
d_gene: -
CDR3nt: TGTGCTAGTGGTTTGGCGGGTAACGAGCAGTACTTC
CDR3aa: CASGLAGNEQYF

abundance: once
v_gene: TRBV7-2
j_gene: TRBJ2-7
d_gene: TRBD2
CDR3nt: TGTGCCAGCAGCTTAGCGCTAGGGAGGGACGAGCAGTACTTC
CDR3aa: CASSLALGRDEQYF

abundance: -
v_gene: TRBV13
j_gene: TRBJ2-1
d_gene: -
CDR3nt: TGTGCCAGCAGCCACGGTTCGATGAGGCATGAGCAGTTCTTC
CDR3aa: CASSHGSMRHEQFF

abundance: -
v_gene: TRBV5-4
j_gene: TRBJ1-1
d_gene: -
CDR3nt: TGTGCCAGCAGCGGTCGGGGCAGGCTGGGCACTGAAGCTTTCTTT
CDR3aa: CASSGRGRLGTEAFF

abundance: -
v_gene: TRBV5-5
j_gene: TRBJ2-2
d_gene: TRBD2
CDR3nt: TGTGCCAGCAGCCACAGATGGACTAGCGGGGGGACGAACACCGGGGAGCTGTTTTTT
CDR3aa: CASSHRWTSGGTNTGELFF

abundance: -
v_gene: TRBV19
j_gene: TRBJ2-5
d_gene: -
CDR3nt: TGTGCCAGTAAGGCTGCCGGGGCAAGTCCAGAGACCCAGTACTTC
CDR3aa: CASKAAGASPETQYF

abundance: -
v_gene: TRBV21-1
j_gene: TRBJ1-1
d_gene: -
CDR3nt: TGTGCCAGCAGCAAAGCCCGAGACAGGATCGAGGACACTGAAGCTTTCTTT
CDR3aa: CASSKARDRIEDTEAFF

abundance: -
v_gene: TRBV13
j_gene: TRBJ1-2
d_gene: -
CDR3nt: TGTGCCAGCAGCTTAGGCCGATGGGATGGCTACACCTTC
CDR3aa: CASSLGRWDGYTF

abundance: -
v_gene: TRBV2
j_gene: TRBJ2-7
d_gene: -
CDR3nt: TGTGCCAGCCGCAGGGACACAACCTACGAGCAGTACTTC
CDR3aa: CASRRDTTYEQYF

abundance: once
v_gene: TRBV5-1
j_gene: TRBJ1-6
d_gene: -
CDR3nt: TGCGCCAGCAGCTTCCGGGGGAGCTCCTATAATTCACCCCTCCACTTT
CDR3aa: CASSFRGSSYNSPLHF

abundance: few
v_gene: TRBV9
j_gene: TRBJ2-1
d_gene: TRBD2
CDR3nt: TGTGCCAGCAGCGTAGGTCCTAGCGGGGGTAAGCAGTTCTTC
CDR3aa: CASSVGPSGGKQFF

abundance: -
v_gene: TRBV18
j_gene: TRBJ1-1
d_gene: TRBD1
CDR3nt: TGTGCCAGCTCACCGGGACAGGGTGTCACTGAAGCTTTCTTT
CDR3aa: CASSPGQGVTEAFF

abundance: -
v_gene: TRBV2
j_gene: TRBJ2-5
d_gene: -
CDR3nt: TGTGCCAGCAGTGGCGGCCAGCTAAGGTGGGAGACCCAGTACTTC
CDR3aa: CASSGGQLRWETQYF

abundance: -
v_gene: TRBV20-1
j_gene: TRBJ1-3
d_gene: -
CDR3nt: TGCAGTGCTAGTGGGGGACCCTCTGGAAACACCATATATTTT
CDR3aa: CSASGGPSGNTIYF

abundance: -
v_gene: TRBV5-1
j_gene: TRBJ2-5
d_gene: -
CDR3nt: TGCGCCAGCAGCTTCCGGGACACTAAAGAGACCCAGTACTTC
CDR3aa: CASSFRDTKETQYF

abundance: -
v_gene: TRBV6-1
j_gene: TRBJ2-3
d_gene: TRBD2
CDR3nt: TGTGCCAGCAGTGACGGACTAGCGCTAAGCACAGATACGCAGTATTTT
CDR3aa: CASSDGLALSTDTQYF

abundance: -
v_gene: TRBV6-5
j_gene: TRBJ2-5
d_gene: -
CDR3nt: TGTGCCAGCAGTTACAAGCTGACTAGGATCGGGGAGACCCAGTACTTC
CDR3aa: CASSYKLTRIGETQYF

abundance: -
v_gene: TRBV2
j_gene: TRBJ1-2
d_gene: -
CDR3nt: TGTGCCAGCACCTCGGGGGGCCATGGCTACACCTTC
CDR3aa: CASTSGGHGYTF

abundance: -
v_gene: TRBV18
j_gene: TRBJ2-3
d_gene: TRBD1
CDR3nt: TGTGCCAGCTCACCACCGGGACAGGGGTACGCAGATACGCAGTATTTT
CDR3aa: CASSPPGQGYADTQYF

abundance: -
v_gene: TRBV6-5
j_gene: TRBJ1-2
d_gene: -
CDR3nt: TGTGCCAGCAGTCAGCCTGGGTATGGCTACACCTTC
CDR3aa: CASSQPGYGYTF

abundance: -
v_gene: TRBV4-1
j_gene: TRBJ1-2
d_gene: -
CDR3nt: TGCGCCAGCAGCCAAGTGAGGGTAGGCTATGGCTACACCTTC
CDR3aa: CASSQVRVGYGYTF

abundance: -
v_gene: TRBV7-2
j_gene: TRBJ2-7
d_gene: -
CDR3nt: TGTGCCAGCAGCTTAATGCGGGTGGACGAGCAGTACTTC
CDR3aa: CASSLMRVDEQYF

abundance: -
v_gene: TRBV4-1
j_gene: TRBJ1-4
d_gene: TRBD1
CDR3nt: TGCGCCAGCAGCTCACCGGGACAGAATAATGAAAAACTGTTTTTT
CDR3aa: CASSSPGQNNEKLFF

abundance: -
v_gene: TRBV19
j_gene: TRBJ1-1
d_gene: -
CDR3nt: TGTGCCAGTAGTATCAGACACATCCGGGCCCTGAACACTGAAGCTTTCTTT
CDR3aa: CASSIRHIRALNTEAFF

abundance: -
v_gene: TRBV6-5
j_gene: TRBJ2-1
d_gene: -
CDR3nt: TGTGCCAGCAGTTACACCGGGGGGCGAGGCAATGAGCAGTTCTTC
CDR3aa: CASSYTGGRGNEQFF

abundance: -
v_gene: TRBV2
j_gene: TRBJ2-2
d_gene: -
CDR3nt: TGTGCCAGCAGTGAAGGACTAGTGTACACCGGGGAGCTGTTTTTT
CDR3aa: CASSEGLVYTGELFF

abundance: once
v_gene: TRBV6-5
j_gene: TRBJ2-1
d_gene: -
CDR3nt: TGTGCCAGCAGTTACTTCGCAGGGGCTATTAATGAGCAGTTCTTC
CDR3aa: CASSYFAGAINEQFF